Listed below are T cell receptor beta chains from one sample, sequenced in a study of blood T cell repertoires in COVID-19. The method was immunoSEQ multiplex PCR; TCRdb's version includes in-frame clones alone and lacks a portion of them. This repertoire shows about 270,000 clones, around four fifths found once; its top ten account for approximately 6%. Sequenced material: peripheral blood. These receptors came from a man older than 75 with acute or convalescent COVID-19. Each CDR3 is given with its conserved first and last residue.

j_gene	v_gene	len	CDR3aa
TRBJ1-1	TRBV20-1	11	CSARQGTEAFF
TRBJ1-6	TRBV15	16	CATSRGGSSYNSPLHF
TRBJ2-3	TRBV7-8	16	CASSFTSGGARVTQYF
TRBJ1-1	TRBV20-1	13	CSASRGGNTEAFF
TRBJ2-5	TRBV7-2	14	CASSIGGGQETQYF
TRBJ1-1	TRBV28	17	CASNESGTGARLTEAFF
TRBJ2-5	TRBV7-6	13	CASSLALEETQYF
TRBJ2-7	TRBV29-1	12	CSVSGTPYEQYF
TRBJ2-7	TRBV6-5	13	CASSLLMFVEQYF
TRBJ1-1	TRBV5-1	14	CASSSRDRTTEAFF
TRBJ2-6	TRBV30	19	CAWSGEGPKAFSGANVLTF
TRBJ2-5	TRBV2	17	CASSGGLAGVGGETQYF
TRBJ2-1	TRBV11-2	14	CASSFAPGYNEQFF
TRBJ2-1	TRBV7-3	16	CASSLMGLAGGNEQFF
TRBJ2-5	TRBV18	15	CASSPMTSRVETQYF
TRBJ2-3	TRBV19	15	CASSPRLAGTDTQYF
TRBJ2-2	TRBV27	15	CASSWVGAITGELFF
TRBJ1-2	TRBV12-3/TRBV12-4	12	CASRRGTSGYTF
TRBJ1-1	TRBV30	14	CAWTMGHPNTEAFF
TRBJ1-1	TRBV6-5	11	CASTPDTEAFF
TRBJ2-3	TRBV19	14	CASSNRVSTDTQYF
TRBJ2-3	TRBV6-5	12	CASSRGGDTQYF
TRBJ2-7	TRBV2	11	CASTRSYEQYF
TRBJ2-7	TRBV20-1	14	CSASSGGASYEQYF
TRBJ2-3	TRBV10-1	15	CASSDTAGGTDTQYF
TRBJ2-7	TRBV6-6	14	CASRETGVSYEQYF